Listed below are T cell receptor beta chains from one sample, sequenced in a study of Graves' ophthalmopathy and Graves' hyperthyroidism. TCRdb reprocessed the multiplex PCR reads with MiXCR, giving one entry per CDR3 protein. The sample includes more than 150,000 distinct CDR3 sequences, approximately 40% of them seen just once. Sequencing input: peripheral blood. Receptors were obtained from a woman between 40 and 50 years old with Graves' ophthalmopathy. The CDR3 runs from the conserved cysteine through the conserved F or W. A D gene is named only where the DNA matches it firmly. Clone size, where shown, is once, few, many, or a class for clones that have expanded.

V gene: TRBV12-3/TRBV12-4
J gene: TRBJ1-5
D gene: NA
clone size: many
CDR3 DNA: TGTGCCAGCAGTAGGGCTGTCATGAATCGGCCCCAGCATTTT
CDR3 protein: CASSRAVMNRPQHF

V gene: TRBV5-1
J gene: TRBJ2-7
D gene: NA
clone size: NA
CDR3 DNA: TGCGCCAGCAGCCGGAGCGGCGGGGTGTCCTACGAGCAGTACTTC
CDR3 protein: CASSRSGGVSYEQYF

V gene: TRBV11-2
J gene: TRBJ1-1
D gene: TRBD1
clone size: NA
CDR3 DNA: TGTGCCAGCAAAAATCGACAGGGGGCGGGACCAAGAACCACTGAAGCTTTCTTT
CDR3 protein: CASKNRQGAGPRTTEAFF

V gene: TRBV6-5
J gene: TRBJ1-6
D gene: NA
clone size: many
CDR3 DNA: TGTGCCAGCAGTTACCTGGATGGGGCTTCACCCCTCCACTTT
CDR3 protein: CASSYLDGASPLHF

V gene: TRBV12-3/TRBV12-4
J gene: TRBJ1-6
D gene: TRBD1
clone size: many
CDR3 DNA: TGTGCCAGCAGTTTTCTCGGGACAGCCGATTCACCCCTCCACTTT
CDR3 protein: CASSFLGTADSPLHF

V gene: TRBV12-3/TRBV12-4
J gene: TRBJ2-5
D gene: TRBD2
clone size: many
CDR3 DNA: TGTGCCAGCAGCTCCGGGACTAGCGGGGGGGTTTTGGAGACCCAGTACTTC
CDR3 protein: CASSSGTSGGVLETQYF

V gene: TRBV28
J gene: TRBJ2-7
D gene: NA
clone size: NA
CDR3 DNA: TGTGCCAGCAGTACCGCTACCCCCCACTCCTACGAGCAGTACTTC
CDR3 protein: CASSTATPHSYEQYF

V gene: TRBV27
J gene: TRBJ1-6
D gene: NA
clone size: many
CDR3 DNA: TGTGCCAGCAGTTTCGGGCCAGGTCCCTCACCCCTCCACTTT
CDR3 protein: CASSFGPGPSPLHF

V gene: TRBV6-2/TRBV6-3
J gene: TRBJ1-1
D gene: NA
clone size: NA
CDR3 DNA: TGTGCCAGCAGCCCTGGATCGGGACGACTGAACACTGAAGCTTTCTTT
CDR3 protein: CASSPGSGRLNTEAFF

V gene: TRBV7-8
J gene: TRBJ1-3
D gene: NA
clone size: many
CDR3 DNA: TGTGCCAGCAGCACAGCCCCAAGAGGCTCTGGAAACACCATATATTTT
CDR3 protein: CASSTAPRGSGNTIYF

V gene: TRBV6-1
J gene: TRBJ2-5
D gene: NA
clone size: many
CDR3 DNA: TGTGCCAGCAGCCCATACGGAAGGCCCGAGACCCAGTACTTC
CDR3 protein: CASSPYGRPETQYF

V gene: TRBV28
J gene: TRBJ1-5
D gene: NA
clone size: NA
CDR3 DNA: TGTGCCAGCAGCCCCGTGGGTTTAGGCAATCAGCCCCAGCATTTT
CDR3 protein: CASSPVGLGNQPQHF

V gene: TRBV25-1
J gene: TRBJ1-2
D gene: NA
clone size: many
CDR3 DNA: TGTGCCAGCAGTGGTGGGGCCGGCTACACCTTC
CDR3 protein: CASSGGAGYTF

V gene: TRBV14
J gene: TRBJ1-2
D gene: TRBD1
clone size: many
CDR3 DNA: TGTGCCAGCAGCCAGGACAGGGCGCTGGGCTACACCTTC
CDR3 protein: CASSQDRALGYTF

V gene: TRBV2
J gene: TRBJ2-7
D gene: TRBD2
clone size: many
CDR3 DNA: TGTGCCAGCAGACCCGGGACTAGCGGCTACGAGCAGTACTTC
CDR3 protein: CASRPGTSGYEQYF

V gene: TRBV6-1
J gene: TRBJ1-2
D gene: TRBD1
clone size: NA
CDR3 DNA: TGTGCCAGCAGTACCGGGACAGGGGGCGGCTACACCTTC
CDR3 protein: CASSTGTGGGYTF

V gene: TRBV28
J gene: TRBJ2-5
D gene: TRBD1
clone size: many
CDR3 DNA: TGTGCCAGCAGTTATCAGGGGGCAGAGACCCAGTACTTC
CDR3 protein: CASSYQGAETQYF

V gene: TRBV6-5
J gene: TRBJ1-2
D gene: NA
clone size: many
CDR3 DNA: TGTGCCAGCAGTTCCTATGCCTATGGCTACACCTTC
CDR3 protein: CASSSYAYGYTF

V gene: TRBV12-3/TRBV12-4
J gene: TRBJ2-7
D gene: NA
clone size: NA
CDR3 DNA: TGTGCCAGCAGGGGCACAGGGCTGGGTGAGCAGTACTTC
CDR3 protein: CASRGTGLGEQYF

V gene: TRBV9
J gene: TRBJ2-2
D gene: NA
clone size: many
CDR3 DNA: TGTGCCAGCAGCGTAAAAGTTACCGGGGAGCTGTTTTTT
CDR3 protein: CASSVKVTGELFF

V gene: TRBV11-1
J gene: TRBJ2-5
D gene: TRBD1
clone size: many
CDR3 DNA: TGTGCCAGCAGTACACAGGGGGCCCCGCAAGAGACCCAGTACTTC
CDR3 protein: CASSTQGAPQETQYF

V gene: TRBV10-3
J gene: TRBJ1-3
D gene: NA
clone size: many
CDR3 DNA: TGTGCCATCAGTGAAGGGGGAAGCTCTGGAAACACCATATATTTT
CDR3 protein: CAISEGGSSGNTIYF

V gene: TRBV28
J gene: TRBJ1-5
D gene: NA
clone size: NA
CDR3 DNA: TGTGCCAGCAGTTCCGGCAGCGGGAAGGGTCAGCCCCAGCATTTT
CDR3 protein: CASSSGSGKGQPQHF